What follows are 6 T cell receptor beta chains derived from one specimen sequenced in a study of blood T cell repertoires in COVID-19. TCRdb keeps only in-frame clones here, not all; method: immunoSEQ multiplex PCR. This repertoire shows about 180,000 clones, approximately 88% found once; its top ten account for 5.5% to 8%. Sample: peripheral blood. The receptor set was obtained from a woman in her 40s with COVID-19, enrolled during active disease.

Here the CDR3 DNA reads TGTGCCAGCAGTTTAATGGGACAGCTCTATGGCTACACCTTC. This encodes CASSLMGQLYGYTF. V and J are TRBV27 and TRBJ1-2, with 7 nucleotides matching TRBD1. Per the germline V gene, CDR1 is MNHEY and CDR2 is SMNVEV (reference sequence). This CDR3 is built from 14 residues. Losses at the gene ends were 2 bases for V and 4 bases for J; bases not matched to a gene: 4.

This chain links TRBV28 with TRBJ1-2; D ambiguous. The CDR3 sequence is 12 residues long. Germline assignment: CDR1 MDHEN and CDR2 SYDVKM. Trimming removed 8 bases at V and 6 bases at J, with 13 bases between. CDR3 loop: CASLKVQDGYTF. CDR3 nucleotide sequence: TGTGCCAGCCTGAAGGTGCAGGATGGCTACACCTTC.

As concerns this clone: The junction and the germline gene differ at one end; a read error may be behind it. The V and J genes are TRBV7-9 and TRBJ1-3; 7 bases align to TRBD1. CDR3 length equals 18 residues. CDR1 is SEHNR, CDR2 FQNEAQ, per germline (reference sequence). The CDR3 sequence is CASSLARDSGASGNTIYF. The CDR3 bases are TGTGCCAGCAGCCTAGCCCGGGACAGTGGGGCCTCTGGAAACACCATATATTTT.

The V and J genes are TRBV19 and TRBJ2-1; TRBD2 aligns across 8 bases. CDR1 and CDR2 (germline): LNHDA, SQIVND (reference sequence). The junction had 7 bases not matched to a gene; V was cut back by 8 bases and J by 4 bases. CDR3 size: 14 residues. The CDR3 nucleotides read TGTGCCAGTCGTCTCAGCGGGAGTTACAATGAGCAGTTCTTC. As protein: CASRLSGSYNEQFF.

By its share, this clone is medium-sized. V is TRBV6-5 and J is TRBJ1-2; possibly TRBD1 for D (6 bases). The V end lost 4 bases, the J end lost 7 bases, and 10 bases lay between the germline ends. The CDR3 loop spans 12 amino acids. CDR1 and CDR2 from the germline V gene are MNHEY and SVGAGI. In DNA, the CDR3 is TGTGCCAGCAGTTCAGGGGTAGGTGGCTACACCTTC. As protein: CASSSGVGGYTF.

The chain couples TRBV21-1 to TRBJ1-5; the D call TRBD1 from the table was never checked on the DNA. TRBV21-1 is a pseudogene. The CDR3 has 14 amino acids. The CDR3 nucleotides are TGTGCCAGCAGGCAGGGGGCATCTGTTCAGCCCCAGCATTTT. Protein: CASRQGASVQPQHF.